What follows are 21 T cell receptor beta chains derived from one specimen sequenced in a study of shared clonotypes between healthy human individuals. CD45RO-negative, CCR7-selected cells formed the naive CD8 fraction, which excluded terminally differentiated effector memory CD45RA+ cells. Sequencing used immunoSEQ multiplex PCR; TCRdb keeps in-frame clones, though not all of them. The sample has about 590,000 clones; about 95% are singletons. Sequencing used naive CD8+ T cells sorted from blood. The receptors come from a woman under 40 in good health.

The chain joins TRBV7-8 to TRBJ2-1, with 8 positions matching TRBD2. CDR3 length equals 12 residues. Trimming removed 1 base from V and 13 bases from J; junction bases left unmatched: 3. Germline CDR1 is SGHVS and CDR2 is FQNEAQ. The CDR3 reads CASSLGAGEQFF. In DNA, the CDR3 is TGTGCCAGCAGCTTAGGAGCGGGAGAACAGTTCTTC.

J is TRBJ2-1 and V is TRBV29-1; 8 bases line up with TRBD1. Trimming at V came to 7 bases and at J to 5 bases, leaving 13 bases not matched to a gene. Germline V gives CDR1 SQVTM, CDR2 ANQGSEA. The CDR3 is made up of 15 amino acids. The CDR3 DNA reads as TGCAGCGCCGAGGTCATGGACAGGGACAACAATGAGCAGTTCTTC. Protein sequence: CSAEVMDRDNNEQFF.

The chain carries TRBV2 and TRBJ1-2; D might be TRBD1 (5 bases). The V end was cut by 7 bases, the J end by 4 bases, with 13 bases between. This CDR3 is 13 amino acids long. Germline CDR1 is SNHLY and CDR2 is FYNNEI. The CDR3 sequence: CASTEGQGYGYTF. CDR3 nucleotide sequence: TGTGCCAGCACCGAGGGGCAGGGCTATGGCTACACCTTC.

The chain couples TRBV27 to TRBJ2-1; TRBD2 aligns across 8 bases. CDR3 length: 16 residues. The germline gives CDR1 MNHEY, CDR2 SMNVEV (reference sequence). The ends lost 5 bases at V and 6 bases at J; junction bases unmatched: 12. Written as DNA, the CDR3 is TGTGCCAGCAGTATAAATTTGGGACTAGAGGGCAATGAGCAGTTCTTC. It codes for CASSINLGLEGNEQFF.

CDR3 coding DNA: TGCGCCAGCAGCTTGACGCGGGGCGGACACTACAATGAGCAGTTCTTC. It translates to CASSLTRGGHYNEQFF. This chain uses TRBV5-1 with TRBJ2-1; D perhaps matches TRBD2 (6 bases). CDR3 size: 16 residues. CDR1 and CDR2 (germline): SGHRS, YFSETQ. Trimming stripped 1 base from V and 3 bases from J, with 14 bases between.

V usage is TRBV6-1 and J usage is TRBJ2-7; the match to TRBD2 covers 16 bases. The CDR3 runs to 14 residues. Germline-derived CDR1 and CDR2 are MNHNS and SASEGT. V was pared by 6 bases and J by 9 bases, with 5 bases of the junction left unmatched. Here the CDR3 reads CASRGLAGGRRQYF. The CDR3 nucleotides read TGTGCCAGCAGGGGACTAGCGGGAGGGCGAAGGCAGTACTTC.

The CDR3: CASSDSLGTDTQYF. For the CDR3, the DNA is TGTGCCAGCAGTGACTCACTAGGCACAGATACGCAGTATTTT. V is TRBV2 and J is TRBJ2-3; TRBD2 is a possible D gene (5 bases). Looked up from germline, CDR1 is SNHLY and CDR2 is FYNNEI. V lost 3 bases and J 1 base, leaving 8 bases between the germline ends. The CDR3 length is 14 residues.

The chain combines TRBV6-1 with TRBJ2-7; either TRBD1 or TRBD2 may fit D (5 bases each). Germline loops: CDR1 MNHNS, CDR2 SASEGT. The CDR3 contains 15 residues. V lost 6 bases, J lost 0 bases, and 15 bases lay in between. The DNA for the CDR3 is TGTGCCAGCAGCCCTCAGGGACCCACCTCCTACGAGCAGTACTTC. It is translated as CASSPQGPTSYEQYF.

The chain combines TRBV18 with TRBJ1-5, with no clear D. CDR3 length equals 10 residues. The ends were cut back, 3 bases at V and 6 bases at J, with 0 bases in the middle. The germline CDR1 and CDR2 sequences are KGHSH and LQKENI. The CDR3 DNA follows: TGTGCCAGCTCACCTCAGCCCCAGCATTTT. Residues: CASSPQPQHF.

This rearrangement joins TRBV15 to TRBJ2-7, with a possible D match to TRBD1 (5 bases). Between the trimmed V and J ends, which lost 6 bases and 1 base, there was a span of 13 bases. The CDR3 extends over 14 amino acids. Germline assignment: CDR1 LNHNV and CDR2 YYDKDF (reference sequence). Here the CDR3 DNA reads TGTGCCACCAGTCCTCGGACACCTTCCTACGAGCAGTACTTC. Encoded protein: CATSPRTPSYEQYF.

The chain combines TRBV7-3 with TRBJ2-5; tentatively, D is TRBD1 (5 bases). Germline lookup yields CDR1 SGHTA and CDR2 FQGTGA. This CDR3 spans 14 amino acids. V was trimmed by 8 bases and J by 2 bases, leaving 15 bases between them. The CDR3 spells CASAHAGFQETQYF. The CDR3 DNA reads as TGTGCCAGCGCTCACGCAGGGTTTCAAGAGACCCAGTACTTC.

The genes are TRBV5-6 and TRBJ1-1; D gene uncertain. The germline V gene has CDR1 SGHDT and CDR2 YYEEEE. V was clipped by 1 base and J by 11 bases, with 12 bases between them. The CDR3 runs to 12 residues. In nucleotides, the CDR3 is TGTGCCAGCAGCTTGCCGGGTGTTGACGCTTTCTTT. Protein sequence: CASSLPGVDAFF.

The chain joins TRBV4-1 to TRBJ1-2, with D possibly matching TRBD1 (5 bases). Trimming pared 0 bases from V and 5 bases from J, leaving 13 bases between. CDR1 and CDR2 (germline): MGHRA, YSYEKL. There are 15 residues in the CDR3. The CDR3 here is CASSQDWGGQYGYTF. The CDR3 coding sequence is TGCGCCAGCAGCCAAGATTGGGGCGGACAATATGGCTACACCTTC.

This clone has just one count. The chain employs TRBV7-2 and TRBJ2-1; TRBD2 matches 8 bases. J gave up 2 bases and V 2 bases, and 8 bases lay outside the gene matches. The CDR3 extends over 17 amino acids. In germline, CDR1 is SGHTA, CDR2 FQGNSA. The CDR3 DNA is TGTGCCAGCAGCTTAAACCCGGGGCGGGAGGCCTACAATGAGCAGTTCTTC. The encoded protein is CASSLNPGREAYNEQFF.

The CDR3 nucleotides read TGCGCCAGCAGCTTGGGACTAGCGGTAACCTACGAGCAGTACTTC. Translated: CASSLGLAVTYEQYF. The rearrangement uses TRBV5-1 and TRBJ2-7, with 9 bases lining up with TRBD2. CDR1 SGHRS and CDR2 YFSETQ come from the germline V gene. J gave up 2 bases and V 0 bases, and 3 bases lay outside the gene matches. This CDR3 is 15 amino acids long.

Concerning this clone: Other DNA sequences in this specimen translate into the identical CDR3. This chain joins TRBV2 and TRBJ2-7; D unresolved. The germline V and J ends were trimmed by 1 base and 3 bases, with 4 bases remaining between them. This CDR3 has 12 amino acids. Germline loops: CDR1 SNHLY, CDR2 FYNNEI. CDR3 in amino acids: CASSEGVYEQYF. DNA for the CDR3: TGTGCCAGCAGTGAAGGTGTCTACGAGCAGTACTTC.

The chain's CDR3 is CATSRASGQETQYF. The CDR3 coding sequence is TGTGCCACCAGCAGAGCCAGCGGCCAAGAGACCCAGTACTTC. J is TRBJ2-5 and V is TRBV15; perhaps TRBD2 as D (5 bases). This CDR3 has 14 residues. V was shortened by 1 base and J by 1 base, with 7 bases between the two germline ends. CDR1 is LNHNV and CDR2 is YYDKDF in the germline V gene (reference sequence).

The rearrangement joins TRBV7-2 to TRBJ2-1, with 8 bases matching TRBD2. The CDR3 consists of 16 residues. The ends lost 1 base at V and 4 bases at J; junction bases unmatched: 6. Looked up from germline, CDR1 is SGHTA and CDR2 is FQGNSA. The CDR3 DNA reads as TGTGCCAGCAGCTTAGGGCCGACTAGCGCGTACAATGAGCAGTTCTTC. This gives the protein CASSLGPTSAYNEQFF.

The chain employs TRBV18 and TRBJ2-1; D is unresolved. There are 16 residues in the CDR3. Germline lookup yields CDR1 KGHSH and CDR2 LQKENI. V lost 3 bases and J 0 bases, leaving 12 bases between the germline ends. In DNA, the CDR3 is TGTGCCAGCTCACCGGACGGACGAAGCTCCTACAATGAGCAGTTCTTC. Residues: CASSPDGRSSYNEQFF.

The chain has TRBV14 and TRBJ1-1; D remains unclear. Germline-derived CDR1 and CDR2 are SGHDN and FVKESK. This CDR3 spans 13 amino acids. The germline V and J ends were trimmed by 1 base and 5 bases, with 8 bases remaining between them. The CDR3 reads CASSQAAGTEAFF. The DNA for the CDR3 is TGTGCCAGCAGCCAAGCGGCGGGAACTGAAGCTTTCTTT.

The chain has TRBV7-9 and TRBJ2-1; 10 bases align to TRBD2. CDR1 and CDR2 (germline): SEHNR, FQNEAQ (reference sequence). The V gene end was trimmed by 3 bases and the J gene end by 4 bases; junction bases not matched to a gene: 6. The CDR3 sequence is 16 residues long. This chain's CDR3 is CASSFGVAGGYNEQFF. In DNA, the CDR3 is TGTGCCAGCAGCTTTGGAGTAGCGGGAGGTTACAATGAGCAGTTCTTC.